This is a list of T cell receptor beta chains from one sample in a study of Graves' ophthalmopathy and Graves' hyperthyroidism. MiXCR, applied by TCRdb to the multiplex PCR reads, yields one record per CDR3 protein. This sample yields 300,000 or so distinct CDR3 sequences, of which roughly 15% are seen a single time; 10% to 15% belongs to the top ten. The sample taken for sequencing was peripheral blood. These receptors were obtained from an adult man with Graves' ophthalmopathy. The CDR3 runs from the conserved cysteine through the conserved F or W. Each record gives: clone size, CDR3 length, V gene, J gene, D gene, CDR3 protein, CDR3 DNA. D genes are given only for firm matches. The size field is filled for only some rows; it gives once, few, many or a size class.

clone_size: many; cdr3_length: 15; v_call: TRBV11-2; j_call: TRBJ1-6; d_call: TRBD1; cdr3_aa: CASRLGTGGNSPLHF; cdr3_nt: TGTGCCAGCAGATTGGGGACAGGGGGAAATTCACCCCTCCACTTT
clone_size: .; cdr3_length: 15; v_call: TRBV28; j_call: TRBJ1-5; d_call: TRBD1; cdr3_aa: CASRMPGTGHQPQHF; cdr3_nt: TGTGCCAGCAGAATGCCCGGGACAGGACATCAGCCCCAGCATTTT
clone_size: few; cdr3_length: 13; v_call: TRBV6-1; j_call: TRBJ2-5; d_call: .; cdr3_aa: CASSEQRQETQYF; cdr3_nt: TGTGCCAGCAGTGAGCAGCGGCAAGAGACCCAGTACTTC
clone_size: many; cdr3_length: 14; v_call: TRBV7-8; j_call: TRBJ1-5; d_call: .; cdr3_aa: CASSLQGRNQPQHF; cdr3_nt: TGTGCCAGCAGCTTACAGGGGAGGAATCAGCCCCAGCATTTT
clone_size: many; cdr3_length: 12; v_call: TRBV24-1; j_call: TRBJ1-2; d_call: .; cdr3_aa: CATSDPGLGYTF; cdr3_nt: TGTGCCACCAGTGACCCGGGACTTGGCTACACCTTC
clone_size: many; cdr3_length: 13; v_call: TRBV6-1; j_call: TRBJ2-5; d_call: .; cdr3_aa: CASSDGNQETQYF; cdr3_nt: TGTGCCAGCAGTGACGGAAATCAAGAGACCCAGTACTTC
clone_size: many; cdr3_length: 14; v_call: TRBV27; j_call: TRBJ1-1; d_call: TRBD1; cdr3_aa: CASSLGTGGRGAFF; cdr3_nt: TGTGCCAGCAGTCTAGGGACAGGGGGCCGGGGAGCTTTCTTT
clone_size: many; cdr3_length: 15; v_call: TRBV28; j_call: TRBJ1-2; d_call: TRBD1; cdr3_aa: CASSNAGTGVDGYTF; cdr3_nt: TGTGCCAGCAGTAATGCCGGGACAGGGGTAGATGGCTACACCTTC
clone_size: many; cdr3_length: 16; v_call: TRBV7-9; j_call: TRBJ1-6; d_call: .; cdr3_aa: CASSSTDRVSNSPLHF; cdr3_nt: TGTGCCAGCAGCTCCACGGACCGGGTCTCGAATTCACCCCTCCACTTT
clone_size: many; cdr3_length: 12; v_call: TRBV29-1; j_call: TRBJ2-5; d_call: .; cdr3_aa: CSVEAGQETQYF; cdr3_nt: TGCAGCGTTGAAGCTGGCCAAGAGACCCAGTACTTC
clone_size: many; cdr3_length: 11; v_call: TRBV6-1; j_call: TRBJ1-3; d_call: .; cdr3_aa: CASKSGNTIYF; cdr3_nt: TGTGCCAGCAAGAGTGGAAACACCATATATTTT
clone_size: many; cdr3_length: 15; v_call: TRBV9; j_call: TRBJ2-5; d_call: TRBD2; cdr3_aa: CASSVAGDPQETQYF; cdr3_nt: TGTGCCAGCAGCGTCGCGGGAGACCCCCAAGAGACCCAGTACTTC
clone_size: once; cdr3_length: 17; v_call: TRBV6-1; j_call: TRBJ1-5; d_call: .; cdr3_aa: CASSVVQQVYSNQPQHF; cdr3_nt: TGTGCCAGCAGCGTAGTGCAACAGGTTTATAGCAATCAGCCCCAGCATTTT
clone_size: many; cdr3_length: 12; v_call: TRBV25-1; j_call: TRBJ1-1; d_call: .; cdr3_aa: CASRETGSEAFF; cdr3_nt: TGTGCCAGCAGGGAAACAGGGTCTGAAGCTTTCTTT
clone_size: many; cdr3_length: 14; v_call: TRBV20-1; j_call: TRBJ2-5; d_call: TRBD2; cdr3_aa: CSATSGRARETQYF; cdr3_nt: TGCAGTGCAACTAGCGGGAGGGCTAGGGAGACCCAGTACTTC
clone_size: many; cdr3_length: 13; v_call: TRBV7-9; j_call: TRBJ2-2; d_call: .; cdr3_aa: CASSSPGTGELFF; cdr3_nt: TGTGCCAGCAGCTCTCCGGGGACCGGGGAGCTGTTTTTT
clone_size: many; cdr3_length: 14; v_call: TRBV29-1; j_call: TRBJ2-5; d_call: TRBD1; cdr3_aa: CSVQRPGQQETQYF; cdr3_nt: TGCAGCGTGCAACGCCCGGGACAGCAAGAGACCCAGTACTTC
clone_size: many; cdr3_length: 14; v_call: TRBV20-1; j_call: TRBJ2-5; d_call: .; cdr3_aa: CSARNPREQETQYF; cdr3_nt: TGCAGTGCTAGGAACCCCCGGGAGCAAGAGACCCAGTACTTC
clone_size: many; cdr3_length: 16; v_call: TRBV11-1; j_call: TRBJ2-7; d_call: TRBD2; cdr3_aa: CASSRRGTSGILEQYF; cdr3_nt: TGTGCCAGCAGCAGACGAGGGACTAGCGGGATTCTCGAGCAGTACTTC
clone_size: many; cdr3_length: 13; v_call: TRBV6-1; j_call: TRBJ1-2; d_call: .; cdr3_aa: CASTGRGRYGYTF; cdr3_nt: TGTGCCAGCACGGGCCGGGGGAGGTATGGCTACACCTTC
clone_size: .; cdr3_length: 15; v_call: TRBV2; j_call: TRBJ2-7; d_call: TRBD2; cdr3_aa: CASSRTSGRIYEQYF; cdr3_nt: TGTGCCAGCAGCCGGACTAGCGGGAGAATTTACGAGCAGTACTTC
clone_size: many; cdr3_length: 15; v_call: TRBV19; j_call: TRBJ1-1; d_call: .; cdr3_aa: CASSTAGRPNTEAFF; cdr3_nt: TGTGCCAGTAGTACGGCAGGGAGGCCGAACACTGAAGCTTTCTTT
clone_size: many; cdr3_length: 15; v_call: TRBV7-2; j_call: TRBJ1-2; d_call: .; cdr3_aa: CASSLGSTALYGYTF; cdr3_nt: TGTGCCAGCAGCTTAGGGTCGACAGCTCTTTATGGCTACACCTTC
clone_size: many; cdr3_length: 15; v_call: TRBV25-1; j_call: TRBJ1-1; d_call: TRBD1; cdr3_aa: CASSPLDRVVTEAFF; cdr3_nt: TGTGCCAGCAGTCCATTGGACAGGGTCGTCACTGAAGCTTTCTTT
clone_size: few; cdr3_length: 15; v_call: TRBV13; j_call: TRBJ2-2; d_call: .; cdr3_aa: CASSFQGPNTGELFF; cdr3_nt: TGTGCCAGCAGCTTCCAGGGTCCGAACACCGGGGAGCTGTTTTTT
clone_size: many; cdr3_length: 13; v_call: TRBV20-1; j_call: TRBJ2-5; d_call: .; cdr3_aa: CSAAGLIQETQYF; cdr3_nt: TGCAGTGCCGCGGGACTGATACAAGAGACCCAGTACTTC
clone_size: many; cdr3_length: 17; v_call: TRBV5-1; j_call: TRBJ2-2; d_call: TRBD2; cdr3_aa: CASSMRTSGRATGELSF; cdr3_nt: TGCGCCAGCAGCATGAGGACTAGCGGGAGGGCCACCGGGGAGCTGTCTTTT
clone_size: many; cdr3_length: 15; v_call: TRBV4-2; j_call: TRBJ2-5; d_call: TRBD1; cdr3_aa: CASSQVDRAGETQYF; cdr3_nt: TGTGCCAGCAGCCAAGTAGACAGGGCTGGGGAGACCCAGTACTTC
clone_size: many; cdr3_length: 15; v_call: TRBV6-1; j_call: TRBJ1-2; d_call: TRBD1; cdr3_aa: CASSRIASGGSGYTF; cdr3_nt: TGTGCCAGCAGTCGAATCGCCTCAGGGGGGAGCGGCTACACCTTC
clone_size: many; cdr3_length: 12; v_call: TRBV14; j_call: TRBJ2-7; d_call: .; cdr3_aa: CASSQDFYEQYF; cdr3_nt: TGTGCCAGCAGCCAAGACTTCTACGAGCAGTACTTC
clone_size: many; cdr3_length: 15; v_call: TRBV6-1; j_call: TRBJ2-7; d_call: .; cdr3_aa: CASREVGQATYEQYF; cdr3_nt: TGTGCCAGCAGGGAGGTTGGCCAGGCAACCTACGAGCAGTACTTC
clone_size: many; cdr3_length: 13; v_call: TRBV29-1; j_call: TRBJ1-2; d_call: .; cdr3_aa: CSVEERQTYGYTF; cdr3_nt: TGCAGCGTTGAAGAGCGGCAGACCTATGGCTACACCTTC
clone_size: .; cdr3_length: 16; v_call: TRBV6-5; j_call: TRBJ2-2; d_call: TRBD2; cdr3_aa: CASSLSSGGGTGELFF; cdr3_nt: TGTGCCAGCAGTTTGTCTAGCGGGGGGGGGACCGGGGAGCTGTTTTTT
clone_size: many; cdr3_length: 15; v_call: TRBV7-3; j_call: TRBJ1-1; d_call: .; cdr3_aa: CASSLQRGHLAEAFF; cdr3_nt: TGTGCCAGCAGCTTACAGAGGGGACATCTCGCTGAAGCTTTCTTT
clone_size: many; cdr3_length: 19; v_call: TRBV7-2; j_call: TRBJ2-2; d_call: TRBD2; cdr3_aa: CASSETDLGLAGVGGELFF; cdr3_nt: TGTGCCAGCAGCGAAACCGACTTGGGACTAGCGGGAGTTGGCGGGGAGCTGTTTTTT
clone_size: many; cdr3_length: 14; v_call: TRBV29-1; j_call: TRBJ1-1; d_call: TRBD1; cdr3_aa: CSVESTGVNTEAFF; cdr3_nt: TGCAGCGTTGAGTCGACAGGGGTGAACACTGAAGCTTTCTTT
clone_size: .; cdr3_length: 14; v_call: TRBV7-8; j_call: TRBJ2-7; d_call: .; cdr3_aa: CASSQEGSTHEQYF; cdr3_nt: TGTGCCAGCAGCCAAGAGGGCAGTACTCACGAGCAGTACTTC
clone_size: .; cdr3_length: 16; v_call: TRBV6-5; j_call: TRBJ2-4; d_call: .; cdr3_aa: CASSYPGAMAKNIQYF; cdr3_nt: TGTGCCAGCAGTTACCCGGGGGCAATGGCCAAAAACATTCAGTACTTC
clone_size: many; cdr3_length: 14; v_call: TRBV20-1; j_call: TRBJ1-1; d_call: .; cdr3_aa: CSARVDARNTEAFF; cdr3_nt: TGCAGTGCTAGAGTCGACGCCAGGAACACTGAAGCTTTCTTT
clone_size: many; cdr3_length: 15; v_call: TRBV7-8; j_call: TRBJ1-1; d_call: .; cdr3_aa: CASSSIRGWSTEAFF; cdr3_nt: TGTGCCAGCAGCTCGATTAGGGGATGGAGCACTGAAGCTTTCTTT
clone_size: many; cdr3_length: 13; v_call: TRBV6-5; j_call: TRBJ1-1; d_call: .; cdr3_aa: CASSSTRGGEAFF; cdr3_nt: TGTGCCAGCAGTTCCACTCGGGGGGGTGAAGCTTTCTTT
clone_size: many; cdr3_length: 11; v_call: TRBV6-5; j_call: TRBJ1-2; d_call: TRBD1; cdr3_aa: CASAGGGGYTF; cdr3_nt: TGTGCCAGCGCAGGGGGTGGAGGCTACACCTTC